This T cell receptor beta chain stems from a study of a mutant IDH1 vaccine in newly diagnosed glioma (dated by TCRdb to the early 2020s). Regarding the study in general: Vaccination started 4-6 weeks after radiotherapy alone, or was given together with temozolomide cycles in the groups whose treatment included chemotherapy. Of the approximately 35 treated patients, approximately 62% were male and around 40% were female, and the mean age was roughly 40 years. The week-35 safety follow-up took place at visit V12, and the week-47 end of study took place at visit V13. Peripheral blood was collected at six visits: V03 (baseline), V05, V07, V10, V12 and V13. Longitudinal TCRB deep sequencing was performed for roughly 27 treated patients wherever samples were available for exploratory analyses. Prior to enrollment, patients had been given standard therapy consisting of radiotherapy alone, temozolomide alone, or radiochemotherapy with temozolomide, with the combination given to most patients. What the study reported, not specific to this receptor: PBMC samples for TCRB deep sequencing were selected based on availability. The authors stated that sample limitations prevented analyses of patient blood samples from being reproduced. Immune responses induced by the vaccine were seen in around 93% of patients across multiple MHC alleles. No apparent relationship was observed between pseudoprogression and alterations in the top peripheral T cell clonotypes detected by TCRB sequencing.

From the cysteine up to the phenylalanine, the CDR3 has a length of 16 residues. The sequence is cut down to CDR3 DNA, 48 bases in frame from base 1. As encoded in the germline V gene (reference sequence), CDR1 is LNHDA while CDR2 is SQIVND. The junction shows trimming of 6 bases on V and 4 bases on J, plus 19 bases between the germline ends. Concerning this clone itself: Its specific antigen is unknown. No qualities accompany the bases; no much larger clone lies one base away.

The time point tag for this specimen amounts to: week 35, safety follow-up. Each vaccine dose, consisting of 300 ug of a 20-mer mutant IDH1 peptide in Montanide, was administered subcutaneously with topical imiquimod. Patients received eight vaccinations in weeks 1, 3, 5, 7, 11, 15, 19 and 23, corresponding to visits V03 through V10. Newly diagnosed WHO grade 3 or 4 IDH1-mutant astrocytomas showing loss of nuclear ATRX were present in the donors. The samples were drawn from NOA16, a multicentre, single-arm, open-label phase I trial in Germany that tested a mutant IDH1 peptide vaccine in humans for the first time. Genomic DNA for TCRB sequencing was isolated from EDTA blood with the DNeasy Blood and Tissue Kit. The library was produced with the immunoSEQ multiplex PCR assay. Rearranged TCR beta chain sequences were amplified with the hsTCRB Kit following the manufacturer's protocol. Sequencing of TCRB libraries was carried out on an Illumina MiSeq. As for the authors' bioinformatics: The kit vendor's proprietary platform handled demultiplexing, trimming and gene mapping. Entries here come from immuneACCESS through TCRdb and include only in-frame sequences with V and J called. Some clones fail to appear in such tables; in the studies checked, an unresolved V gene covers under half of the shortfall, and the cause of the remainder is unknown. The V and J calls and clone size come from that table; D and trimming were worked out from the DNA. The sample table shows 30,000 or so clones, and roughly 85% are seen once. The ten largest clones capture around 7% of the sample.

The sequence was obtained from a woman younger than 35 with glioma. This chain is built from TRBV19 and TRBJ2-1, with TRBD2 as a weak D call on 5 bases. The specimen was PBMCs, collected from a glioma patient whose treatment included an IDH1 peptide vaccine. The DNA reads TGTGCCAGTAGCTCGGGATCGGACCCACGGTACAATGAGCAGTTCTTC. This encodes CASSSGSDPRYNEQFF.